The 14 T cell receptor beta chains presented below share a single source sample, sequenced in a study of blood T cells in healthy people across ages. Primed by a sample-barcoded 5' primer and a J-beta primer mix, a second PCR proceeded for 7 to 11 cycles. TCRdb re-derived calls from the 5' RACE reads in MiXCR, one entry per CDR3 protein. Here the sample spans hundreds of thousands of distinct CDR3 sequences, roughly three fifths being singletons. Sequenced: blood. These receptor sequences come from a man aged 60-69 years in good health.

In its sample, this clonotype was seen a few times. V and J are TRBV18 and TRBJ2-6, with D unresolved. Per germline, CDR1 KGHSH and CDR2 LQKENI. Trimming removed 3 bases at V and 0 bases at J, with 6 bases between. CDR3 length: 15 residues. CDR3 DNA: TGTGCCAGCTCACCCCGGAACTCTGGGGCCAACGTCCTGACTTTC. This encodes CASSPRNSGANVLTF.

A few counts support this clonotype. The V call is TRBV4-2, the J call TRBJ2-1; 16 nucleotides agree with TRBD2. The germline gives CDR1 LGHNA, CDR2 YNFKEQ. The CDR3 is made up of 18 amino acids. V gave up 1 base and J gave up 7 bases; unmatched junction bases: 7. The CDR3 protein is CASSQVGTSGGARNEQFF. The CDR3 bases are TGTGCCAGCAGCCAAGTGGGGACTAGCGGGGGGGCGAGGAATGAGCAGTTCTTC.

J is TRBJ1-2 and V is TRBV20-1; 9 bases fit TRBD1. The CDR3 totals 15 residues. Unmatched junction bases numbered 6, after V lost 3 bases and J lost 1 base. The V gene's germline CDR1 is DFQATT and CDR2 SNEGSKA (reference sequence). This CDR3 reads CSASGTGMNNYGYTF. DNA for the CDR3: TGCAGTGCTAGTGGGACAGGGATGAATAACTATGGCTACACCTTC.

The V call is TRBV10-2, the J call TRBJ2-7; D gene ambiguous. The CDR3 has 12 residues. Germline loops: CDR1 WSHSY, CDR2 SAAADI. V was clipped by 3 bases and J by 3 bases, with 6 bases between them. This chain's CDR3 is CASSENGYEQYF. In DNA, the CDR3 is TGCGCCAGCAGTGAAAACGGCTACGAGCAGTACTTC.

This rearrangement joins TRBV28 to TRBJ2-1, with D possibly called TRBD1 or TRBD2 (5 bases each). V lost 3 bases and J 15 bases, leaving 15 bases between the germline ends. The CDR3 has 12 amino acids. The germline V gene encodes CDR1 MDHEN and CDR2 SYDVKM. CDR3 coding DNA: TGTGCCAGCAGTTTTGGGACCGCTGTCCCGTTCTTC. Translated: CASSFGTAVPFF. Full variable domain (remainder filled in from reference TRBV28 and TRBJ2-1): DVKVTQSSRYLVKRTGEKVFLECVQDMDHENMFWYRQDPGLGLRLIYFSYDVKMKEKGDIPEGYSVSREKKERFSLILESASTNQTSMYLCASSFGTAVPFFGPGTRLTVL.

The gene calls are TRBV20-1 and TRBJ2-4, with TRBD2 matching over 7 bases. The tail of the sequence fits TRBJ2-5 better, so the J call may be wrong. The CDR3 extends over 13 amino acids. Germline V gene data show CDR1 as DFQATT and CDR2 as SNEGSKA (reference sequence). CDR3 DNA sequence: TGCAGTGCCGGACTAGAAGATCGGGAGACCCAGTACTTC. Encoded protein: CSAGLEDRETQYF.

The rearrangement joins TRBV18 to TRBJ2-1; perhaps TRBD2 as D (6 bases). The last part of the DNA fits TRBJ2-7 better; the J call may be wrong. The CDR3 covers 11 residues. Germline V gives CDR1 KGHSH, CDR2 LQKENI. This CDR3 is CASADYNEQYF. The CDR3 DNA sequence: TGTGCCAGCGCGGACTACAATGAGCAGTACTTC.

The chain carries TRBV5-1 and TRBJ2-1; TRBD2 matches at 7 bases. The V gene's germline CDR1 is SGHRS and CDR2 YFSETQ. The V and J ends lost 4 bases and 8 bases, in that order; junction bases with no gene match: 9. The CDR3 spans 14 residues. The chain's CDR3 is CASSDGGGVDEQFF. CDR3 coding DNA: TGCGCCAGCAGCGACGGCGGGGGAGTCGATGAGCAGTTCTTC.

CDR3 sequence reads: CASSLGPIQNTIYF. The DNA for the CDR3 is TGCGCCAGCAGCTTGGGGCCAATACAAAACACCATATATTTT. The gene calls are TRBV5-1 and TRBJ1-3; D ambiguous. The CDR3 contains 14 residues. CDR1 and CDR2 from the germline V gene are SGHRS and YFSETQ. V dropped 0 bases and J dropped 6 bases, with 10 bases sitting between them.

This clonotype has only a few counts. The V call is TRBV6-5, the J call TRBJ2-7, with D maybe TRBD2 (5 bases). The ends were cut back, 0 bases at V and 3 bases at J, with 12 bases in the middle. CDR3 length: 15 residues. Germline V gene sequence: CDR1 MNHEY, CDR2 SVGAGI. The CDR3 reads CASSYSEAEYYEQYF. Written as DNA, the CDR3 is TGTGCCAGCAGTTACTCGGAGGCAGAGTACTACGAGCAGTACTTC.

J is TRBJ2-3 and V is TRBV20-1; D unclear. V was clipped by 2 bases and J by 7 bases, with 16 bases between them. Germline V gene lookup returns CDR1 DFQATT and CDR2 SNEGSKA (reference sequence). The CDR3 sequence is 14 residues long. The CDR3 region has the DNA TGCAGTGCTAGATCGGACGCCGGCACGAATACGCAGTATTTT. This gives the protein CSARSDAGTNTQYF.

The J gene is TRBJ2-7, the V gene TRBV5-6; D is possibly TRBD1 (5 bases). V lost 3 bases to trimming and J lost 0 bases, with 16 bases between them. This CDR3 region has 16 residues. Germline lookup yields CDR1 SGHDT and CDR2 YYEEEE. CDR3 DNA sequence: TGTGCCAGCAGCTCTCGAGAGCACAGGAGCTCCTACGAGCAGTACTTC. As protein: CASSSREHRSSYEQYF.

The rearrangement joins TRBV7-2 to TRBJ1-2; D unclear. The V end was cut by 1 base, the J end by 5 bases, with 11 bases between. Germline CDR1 reads SGHTA; CDR2 reads FQGNSA. The length of the CDR3 is 14 residues. The CDR3 reads CASSLDKGLYGYTF. The CDR3 DNA follows: TGTGCCAGCAGCTTAGATAAGGGCCTATATGGCTACACCTTC.

The V gene is TRBV3-1, the J gene TRBJ2-7; D perhaps matches TRBD1 (6 bases). The germline gives CDR1 LGHDT, CDR2 YNNKEL (reference sequence). There are 13 residues in the CDR3. Between the trimmed V and J ends, which lost 5 bases and 7 bases, there was a span of 15 bases. CDR3 bases: TGTGCCAGCAGCTGGGGGCCTATGGGGGAGCAGTACTTC. Translated, it gives CASSWGPMGEQYF.